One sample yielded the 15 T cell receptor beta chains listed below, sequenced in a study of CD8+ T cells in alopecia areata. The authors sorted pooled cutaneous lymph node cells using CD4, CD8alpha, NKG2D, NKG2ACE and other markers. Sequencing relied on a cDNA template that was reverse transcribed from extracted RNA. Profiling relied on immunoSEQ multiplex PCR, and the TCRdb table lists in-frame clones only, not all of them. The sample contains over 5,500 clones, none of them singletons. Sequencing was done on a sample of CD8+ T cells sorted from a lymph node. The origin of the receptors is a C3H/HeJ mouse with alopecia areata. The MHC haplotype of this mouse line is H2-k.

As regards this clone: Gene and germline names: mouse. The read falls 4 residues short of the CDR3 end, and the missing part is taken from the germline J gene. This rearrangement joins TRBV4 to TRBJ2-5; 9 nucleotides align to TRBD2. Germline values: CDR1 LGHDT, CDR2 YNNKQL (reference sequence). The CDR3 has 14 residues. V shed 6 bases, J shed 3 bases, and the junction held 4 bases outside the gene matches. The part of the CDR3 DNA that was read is TGTGCCAGCAGTCTGGACTGGGGTCAAGAC. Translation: CASSLDWGQD. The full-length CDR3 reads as CASSLDWGQDTQYF.

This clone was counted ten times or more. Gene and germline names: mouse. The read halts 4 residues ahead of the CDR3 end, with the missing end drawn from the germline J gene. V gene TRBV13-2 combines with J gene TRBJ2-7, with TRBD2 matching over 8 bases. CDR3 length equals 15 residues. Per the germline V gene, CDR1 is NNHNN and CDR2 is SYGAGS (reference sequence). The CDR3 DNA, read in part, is TGTGCCAGCGGTGATGCTGGCTGGGGGGCTTAT. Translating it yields CASGDAGWGAY. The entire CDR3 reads CASGDAGWGAYEQYF.

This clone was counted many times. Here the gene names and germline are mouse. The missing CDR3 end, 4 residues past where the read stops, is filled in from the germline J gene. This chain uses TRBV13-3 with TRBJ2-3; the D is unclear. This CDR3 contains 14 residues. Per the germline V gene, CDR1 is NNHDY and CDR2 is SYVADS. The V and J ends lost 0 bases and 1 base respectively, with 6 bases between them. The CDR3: CASSDVLGAETLYF. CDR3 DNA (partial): TGTGCCAGCAGTGATGTCCTGGGTGCAGAA.

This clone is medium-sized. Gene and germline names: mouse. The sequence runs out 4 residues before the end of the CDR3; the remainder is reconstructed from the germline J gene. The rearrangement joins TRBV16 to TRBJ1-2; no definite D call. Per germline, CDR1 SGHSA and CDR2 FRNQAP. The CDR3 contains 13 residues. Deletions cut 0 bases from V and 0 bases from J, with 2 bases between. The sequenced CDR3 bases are TGTGCAAGCAGCTTAGACACAAACTCC. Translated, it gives CASSLDTNS. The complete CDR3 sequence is CASSLDTNSDYTF.

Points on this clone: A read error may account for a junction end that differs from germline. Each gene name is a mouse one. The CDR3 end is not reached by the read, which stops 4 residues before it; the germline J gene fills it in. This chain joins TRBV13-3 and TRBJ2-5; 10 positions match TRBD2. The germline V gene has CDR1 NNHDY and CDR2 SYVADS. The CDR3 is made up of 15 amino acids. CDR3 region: CASNDPGTGVDTQYF. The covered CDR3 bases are TGTGCCAGCAATGATCCCGGGACTGGGGTAGAC. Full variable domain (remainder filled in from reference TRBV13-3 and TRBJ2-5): EAAVTQSPRSKVAVTGGKVTLSCHQTNNHDYMYWYRQDTGHGLRLIHYSYVADSTEKGDIPDGYKASRPSQENFSLILELASLSQTAVYFCASNDPGTGVDTQYFGPGTRLLVL.

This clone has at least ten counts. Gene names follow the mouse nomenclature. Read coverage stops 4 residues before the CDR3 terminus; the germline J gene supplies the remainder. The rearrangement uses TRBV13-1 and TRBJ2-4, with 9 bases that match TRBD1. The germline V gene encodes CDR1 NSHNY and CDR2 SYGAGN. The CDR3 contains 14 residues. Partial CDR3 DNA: TGTGCCAGCAGTGATCATGGGACAGGGAAC. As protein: CASSDHGTGN. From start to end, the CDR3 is CASSDHGTGNTLYF.

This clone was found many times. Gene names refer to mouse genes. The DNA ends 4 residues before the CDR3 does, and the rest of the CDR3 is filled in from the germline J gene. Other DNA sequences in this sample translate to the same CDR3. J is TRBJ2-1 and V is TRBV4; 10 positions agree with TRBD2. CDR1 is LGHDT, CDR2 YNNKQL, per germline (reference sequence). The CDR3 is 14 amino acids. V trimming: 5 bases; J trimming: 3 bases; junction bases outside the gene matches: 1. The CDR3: CASSRDWGYAEQFF. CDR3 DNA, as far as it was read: TGTGCCAGCAGCCGGGACTGGGGCTATGCT.

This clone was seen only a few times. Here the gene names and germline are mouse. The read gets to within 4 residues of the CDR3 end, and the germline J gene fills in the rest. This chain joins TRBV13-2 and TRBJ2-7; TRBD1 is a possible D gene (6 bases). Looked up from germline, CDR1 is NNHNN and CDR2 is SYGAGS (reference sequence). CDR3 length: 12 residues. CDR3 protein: CASGDAGDEQYF. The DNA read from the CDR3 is TGTGCCAGCGGTGATGCAGGGGAT.

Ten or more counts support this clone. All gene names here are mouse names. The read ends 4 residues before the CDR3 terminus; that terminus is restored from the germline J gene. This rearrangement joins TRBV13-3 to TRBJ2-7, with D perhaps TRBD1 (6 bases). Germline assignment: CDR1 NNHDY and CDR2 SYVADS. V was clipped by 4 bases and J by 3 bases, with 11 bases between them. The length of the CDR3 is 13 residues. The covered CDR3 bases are TGTGCCAGCAGTCTCCGGGACAACTAT. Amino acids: CASSLRDNY. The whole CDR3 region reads CASSLRDNYEQYF.

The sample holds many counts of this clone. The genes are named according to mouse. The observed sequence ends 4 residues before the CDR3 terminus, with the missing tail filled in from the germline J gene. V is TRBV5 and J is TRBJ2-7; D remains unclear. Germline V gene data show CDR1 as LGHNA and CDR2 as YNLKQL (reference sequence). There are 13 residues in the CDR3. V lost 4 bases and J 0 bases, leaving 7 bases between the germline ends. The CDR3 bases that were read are TGTGCCAGCAGCCGACAAAGCTCCTAT. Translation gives CASSRQSSY. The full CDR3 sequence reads CASSRQSSYEQYF.

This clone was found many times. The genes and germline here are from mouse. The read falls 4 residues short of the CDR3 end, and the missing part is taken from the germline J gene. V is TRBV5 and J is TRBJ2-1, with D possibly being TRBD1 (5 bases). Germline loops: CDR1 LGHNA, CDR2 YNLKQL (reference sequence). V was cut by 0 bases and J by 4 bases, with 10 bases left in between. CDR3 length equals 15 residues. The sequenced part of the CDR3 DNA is TGTGCCAGCAGCCAAGATCCAGGGAGGTATGCT. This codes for CASSQDPGRYA. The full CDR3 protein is CASSQDPGRYAEQFF.

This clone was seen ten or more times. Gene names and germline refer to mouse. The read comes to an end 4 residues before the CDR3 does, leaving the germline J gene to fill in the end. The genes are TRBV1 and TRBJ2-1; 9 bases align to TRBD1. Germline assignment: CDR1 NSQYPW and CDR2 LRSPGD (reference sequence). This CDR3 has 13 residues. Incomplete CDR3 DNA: TGCACCTGCAGTGCCGGGACAGGGTCT. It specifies CTCSAGTGS. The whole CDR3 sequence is CTCSAGTGSEQFF.

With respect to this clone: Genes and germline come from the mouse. The CDR3 bases that were read are TGTGCCAGCGGTGATGGCTGGGGGGGCAGGCATGCT. It specifies CASGDGWGGRHA. The complete CDR3 protein is CASGDGWGGRHAEQFF. V is TRBV13-2 and J is TRBJ2-1; the match to TRBD2 covers 10 bases. The CDR3 end is not reached by the read, which stops 4 residues before it; the germline J gene fills it in. The germline gives CDR1 NNHNN, CDR2 SYGAGS (reference sequence). The CDR3 is 16 amino acids. The V segment lost 0 bases and the J segment 5 bases; nucleotides outside the gene matches: 5.

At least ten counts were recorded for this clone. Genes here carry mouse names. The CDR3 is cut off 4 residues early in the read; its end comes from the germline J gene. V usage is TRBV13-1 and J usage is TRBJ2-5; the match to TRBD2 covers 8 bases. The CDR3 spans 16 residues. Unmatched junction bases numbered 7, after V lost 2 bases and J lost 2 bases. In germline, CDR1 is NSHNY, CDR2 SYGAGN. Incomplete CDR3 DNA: TGTGCCAGCAGTGAACTTCTGGGGGGCCCCCAAGAC. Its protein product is CASSELLGGPQD. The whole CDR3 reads CASSELLGGPQDTQYF.

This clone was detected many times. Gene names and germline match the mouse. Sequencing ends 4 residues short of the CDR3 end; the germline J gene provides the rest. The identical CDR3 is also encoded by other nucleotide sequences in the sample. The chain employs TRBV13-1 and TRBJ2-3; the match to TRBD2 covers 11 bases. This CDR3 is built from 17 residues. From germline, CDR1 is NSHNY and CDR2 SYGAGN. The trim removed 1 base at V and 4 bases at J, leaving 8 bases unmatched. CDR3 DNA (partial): TGTGCCAGCAGTGATCCCCCCGGGACTGGGGGAACAGAA. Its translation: CASSDPPGTGGTE. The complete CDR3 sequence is CASSDPPGTGGTETLYF.